This T cell receptor beta chain derives from a study of cytomegalovirus exposure and HLA in healthy donors. Study-level background: Of the donors genotyped, several hundred in all, over 80% fell in the Caucasian-associated ancestry cluster.

After removal of 5 bases from V and 1 base from J, the junction contained 10 bases not matched to a gene. Germline V gene data show CDR1 as SGHDT and CDR2 as YYEEEE. There are 16 residues in the CDR3. A few counts support this clone. The antigen is undetermined. It was with 60 Vbeta and 13 Jbeta primers that the PCR ran. Measured with immunoSEQ multiplex PCR; TCRdb has only the in-frame clones, and not every one. The sample records roughly 140,000 clones, over 60% being singletons. Study-wide findings and caveats: The study assumed roughly uniform donor sequencing depth for presence/absence analyses.

This sequence originates from a woman between 25 and 40 years old in good health and CMV-seropositive. The source material was PBMCs. The chain uses TRBV5-6 and TRBJ2-5; 8 positions agree with TRBD1. This CDR3 is CASSSRIQGGQETQYF. In nucleotides, the CDR3 is TGTGCCAGCAGTTCGAGGATACAGGGGGGCCAAGAGACCCAGTACTTC.